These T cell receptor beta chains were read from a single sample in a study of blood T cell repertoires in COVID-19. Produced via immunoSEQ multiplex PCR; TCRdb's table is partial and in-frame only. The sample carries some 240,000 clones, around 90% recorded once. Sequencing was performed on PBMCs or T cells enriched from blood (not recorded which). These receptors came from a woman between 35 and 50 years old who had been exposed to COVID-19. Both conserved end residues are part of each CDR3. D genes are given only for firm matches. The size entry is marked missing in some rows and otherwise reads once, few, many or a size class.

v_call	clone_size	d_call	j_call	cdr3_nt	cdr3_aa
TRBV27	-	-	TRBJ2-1	TGTGCCAGCATAGGGGGGGGCTACAATGAGCAGTTCTTC	CASIGGGYNEQFF
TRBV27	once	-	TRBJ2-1	TGTGCCAGTTCCGGGACTCTCTACAATGAGCAGTTCTTC	CASSGTLYNEQFF
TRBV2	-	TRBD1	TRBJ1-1	TGTGCCAGCATGTGGACAGGCTTGAACACTGAAGCTTTCTTT	CASMWTGLNTEAFF
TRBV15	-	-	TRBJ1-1	TGTGCCACCAGCAGAGATGCGCCCAGGACTGAAGCTTTCTTT	CATSRDAPRTEAFF
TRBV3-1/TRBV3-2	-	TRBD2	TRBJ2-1	TGTGCCAGCAGCCCGCCCGCCTCCGGGAGGACTGAGCAGTTCTTC	CASSPPASGRTEQFF
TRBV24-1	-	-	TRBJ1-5	TGTGCCACCAGTGCGATGGGGGGGAGAAGACCTAATCAGCCCCAGCATTTT	CATSAMGGRRPNQPQHF
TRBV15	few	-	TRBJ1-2	TGTGCCACCAGCAGAGGCCGGGGGGGTAACTATGGCTACACCTTC	CATSRGRGGNYGYTF
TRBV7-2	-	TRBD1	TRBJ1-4	TGTGCCAGCAGCCCCGGCCCGGGGACAGGGGATGAAAAACTGTTTTTT	CASSPGPGTGDEKLFF
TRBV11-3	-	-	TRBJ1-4	TGTGCCAGCAGTTTGCTCCAGGGTCGAAGCGAAAAACTGTTTTTT	CASSLLQGRSEKLFF
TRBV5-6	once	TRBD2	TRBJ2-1	TGTGCCAGCAGCTCCACCACTAGCGTCTCCTACAATGAGCAGTTCTTC	CASSSTTSVSYNEQFF
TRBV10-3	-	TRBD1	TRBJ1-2	TGTGCCATCAGTGAGTCAGACAGGGGGCGCGTCTATGGCTACACCTTC	CAISESDRGRVYGYTF
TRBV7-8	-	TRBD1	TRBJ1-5	TGTGCCAGCAGCTTCTCAGGGGGACGGGGCAATCAGCCCCAGCATTTT	CASSFSGGRGNQPQHF
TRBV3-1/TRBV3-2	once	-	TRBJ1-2	TGTGCCAGCAGCCAAGAGGGGCTTTATGGCTACACCTTC	CASSQEGLYGYTF
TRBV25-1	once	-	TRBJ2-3	TGTGCCACCGGGGACTTTTCTAGCACAGATACGCAGTATTTT	CATGDFSSTDTQYF
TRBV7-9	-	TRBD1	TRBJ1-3	TGTGCCAGCAGCCCGCGGGACAGTCTCTCTGGAAACACCATATATTTT	CASSPRDSLSGNTIYF
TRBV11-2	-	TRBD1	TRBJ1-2	TGTGCCAGCAGCTTAGTTGGGACAGACTATGGCTACACCTTC	CASSLVGTDYGYTF
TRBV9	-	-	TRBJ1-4	TGTGCCAGCAGCGTAGCGGGGGGACTTAATGAAAAACTGTTTTTT	CASSVAGGLNEKLFF
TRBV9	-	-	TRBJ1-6	TGTGCCAGCAGCGTAGGGGGGGTCTCACCCCTCCACTTT	CASSVGGVSPLHF
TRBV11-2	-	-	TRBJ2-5	TGTGCCAGCAGATTACGACAAGGCCAGCTGGAGACCCAGTACTTC	CASRLRQGQLETQYF
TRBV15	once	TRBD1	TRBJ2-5	TGTGCCACCAGCAGAGATAAGGGACAGGGCCGGGAGACCCAGTACTTC	CATSRDKGQGRETQYF
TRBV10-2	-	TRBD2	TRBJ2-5	TGCGCCAGCAATCTAGCGGGGGGAGGAGAGACCCAGTACTTC	CASNLAGGGETQYF
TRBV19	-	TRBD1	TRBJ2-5	TGTGCCAGTAGTCCCGGGCAGACAGGGGTAGAGACCCAGTACTTC	CASSPGQTGVETQYF
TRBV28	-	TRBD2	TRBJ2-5	TGTGCCAGCGCCGGGACTAGCCCCCAGGTGGAAGAGACCCAGTACTTC	CASAGTSPQVEETQYF
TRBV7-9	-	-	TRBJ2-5	TGTGCCAGCAGCTCCCGGGGGTTGGCCCAGTACTTC	CASSSRGLAQYF
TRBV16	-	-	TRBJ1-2	TGTGCCAGCAGCCAATCACTCGGCTACACCTTC	CASSQSLGYTF
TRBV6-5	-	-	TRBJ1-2	TGTGCCAGCAGCTCCCGGCAGGCTTTCTATGGCTACACCTTC	CASSSRQAFYGYTF
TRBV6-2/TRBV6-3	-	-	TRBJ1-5	TGTGCCAGCAGTTACACAGGGAATCAGCCCCAGCATTTT	CASSYTGNQPQHF
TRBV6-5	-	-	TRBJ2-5	TGTGCCAGCAGTTACGGCAGGGTGGGAGAGACCCAGTACTTC	CASSYGRVGETQYF
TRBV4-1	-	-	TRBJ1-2	TGCGCCAGCAGCCCACCCACCCAGGAGGACTATGGCTACACCTTC	CASSPPTQEDYGYTF
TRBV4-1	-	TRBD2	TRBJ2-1	TGCGCCAGCAGCCAGGGTAGCGGGGGCAGCTCCTACAATGAGCAGTTCTTC	CASSQGSGGSSYNEQFF
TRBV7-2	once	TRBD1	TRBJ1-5	TGTGCCAGCAGGGACAGGGGGCTTAGCAATCAGCCCCAGCATTTT	CASRDRGLSNQPQHF
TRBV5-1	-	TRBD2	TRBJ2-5	TGCGCCAGCAGCTTGATAGCTAGCGGGCTTAGGGAGACCCAGTACTTC	CASSLIASGLRETQYF
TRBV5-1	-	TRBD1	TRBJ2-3	TGTGCCAGCAGCTTTGGAGGGGGGACAGGCAGCACAGATACGCAGTATTTT	CASSFGGGTGSTDTQYF
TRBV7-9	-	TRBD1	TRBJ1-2	TGTGCCAGCAGCTTAGCACAGGGGAGAGCCGGCGGCTACACCTTC	CASSLAQGRAGGYTF
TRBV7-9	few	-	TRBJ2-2	TGTGCCAGCAGCTTAGATTCAAATCTAGGGGAGCTGTTTTTT	CASSLDSNLGELFF
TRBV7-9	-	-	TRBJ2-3	TGTGCCAGCAGTTCAAGCGGTATTCGTCTGGATACGCAGTATTTT	CASSSSGIRLDTQYF
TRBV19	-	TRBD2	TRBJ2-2	TGTGCCAGTCTTTTGGTGGCTAGCGGGAGTTGGGAGCTGTTTTTT	CASLLVASGSWELFF
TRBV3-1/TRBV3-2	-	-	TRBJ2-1	TGTGCCAGCAGCCAAGAAACACTAGCTAAGGGTGAGCAGTTCTTC	CASSQETLAKGEQFF
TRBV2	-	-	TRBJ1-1	TGTGCCAGCACCCGTCTTAACACTGAAGCTTTCTTT	CASTRLNTEAFF
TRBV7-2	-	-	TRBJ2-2	TGTGCCAGCAGCTTACTAGGGGGGGCGAACACCGGGGAGCTGTTTTTT	CASSLLGGANTGELFF
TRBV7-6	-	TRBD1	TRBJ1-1	TGTGCCAGCAGCTCGGGACAGGGCCTCAGCAACACTGAAGCTTTCTTT	CASSSGQGLSNTEAFF
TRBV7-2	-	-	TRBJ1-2	TGTGCCAGCAGCTTAGATTTCAGTTATGGCTACACCTTC	CASSLDFSYGYTF
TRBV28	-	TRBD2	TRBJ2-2	TGTGCCAGCAGACGACTAGCGGGGGTCACCGGGGAGCTGTTTTTT	CASRRLAGVTGELFF
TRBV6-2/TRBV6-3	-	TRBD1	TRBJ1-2	TGTGCCAGCAGTACTCTGGGACAGGGGAACTATGGCTACACCTTC	CASSTLGQGNYGYTF